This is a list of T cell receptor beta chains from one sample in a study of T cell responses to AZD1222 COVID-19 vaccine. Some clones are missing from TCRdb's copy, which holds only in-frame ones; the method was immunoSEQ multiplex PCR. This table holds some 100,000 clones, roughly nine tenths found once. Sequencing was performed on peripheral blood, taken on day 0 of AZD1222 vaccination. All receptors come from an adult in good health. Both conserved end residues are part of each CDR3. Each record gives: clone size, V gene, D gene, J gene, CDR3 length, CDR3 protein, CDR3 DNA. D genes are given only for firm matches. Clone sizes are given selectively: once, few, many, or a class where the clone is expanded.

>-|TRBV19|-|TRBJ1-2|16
CASTYSNRATNYGYTF
TGTGCCAGTACCTATTCAAACAGGGCTACTAACTATGGCTACACCTTC
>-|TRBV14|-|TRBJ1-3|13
CASSQQVLTTIYF
TGTGCCAGCAGCCAACAGGTTCTGACCACCATATATTTT
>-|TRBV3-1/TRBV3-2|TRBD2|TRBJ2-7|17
CASSHRNDSGKYYEQYF
TGTGCCAGCAGCCATCGGAATGATAGCGGGAAATACTACGAGCAGTACTTC
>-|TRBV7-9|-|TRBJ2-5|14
CASSLGGAQETQYF
TGTGCCAGCAGCTTAGGGGGAGCCCAAGAGACCCAGTACTTC
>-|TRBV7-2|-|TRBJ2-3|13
CASSLGTPNTQYF
TGTGCCAGCAGCTTAGGGACTCCGAATACGCAGTATTTT
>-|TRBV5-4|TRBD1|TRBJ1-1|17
CASSLERGQVKNTEAFF
TGTGCCAGCAGCTTGGAGAGGGGACAGGTGAAGAACACTGAAGCTTTCTTT
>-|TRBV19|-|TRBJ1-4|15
CASRDSYLTNEKLFF
TGTGCCAGTAGGGACAGCTATTTAACTAATGAAAAACTGTTTTTT
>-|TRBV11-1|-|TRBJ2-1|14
CASSLGRPEDEQFF
TGTGCCAGCAGCTTAGGGCGACCCGAGGATGAGCAGTTCTTC
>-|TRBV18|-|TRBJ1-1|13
CASSPSGNTEAFF
TGTGCCAGCTCACCGTCAGGGAACACTGAAGCTTTCTTT
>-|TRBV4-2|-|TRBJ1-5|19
CASSQVGRQPTHSNQPQHF
TGTGCCAGCAGCCAAGTGGGGCGCCAGCCTACGCATAGCAATCAGCCCCAGCATTTT
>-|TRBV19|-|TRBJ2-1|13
CASSMGRVDEQFF
TGTGCCAGTAGTATGGGCAGGGTGGATGAGCAGTTCTTC
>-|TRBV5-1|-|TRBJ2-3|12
CASSFPGGTQYF
TGCGCCAGCAGCTTCCCCGGGGGTACGCAGTATTTT
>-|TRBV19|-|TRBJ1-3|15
CASSMYDLSGNTIYF
TGTGCCAGTAGTATGTACGACCTCTCTGGAAACACCATATATTTT
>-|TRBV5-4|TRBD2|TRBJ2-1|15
CASSTIAGDYNEQFF
TGTGCCAGCAGCACCATCGCGGGAGACTACAATGAGCAGTTCTTC
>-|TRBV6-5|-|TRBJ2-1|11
CASSRHNEQFF
TGTGCCAGCAGTCGACACAATGAGCAGTTCTTC
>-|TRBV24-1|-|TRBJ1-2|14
CATSDNRVNYGYTF
TGTGCCACCAGTGATAACAGGGTAAACTATGGCTACACCTTC
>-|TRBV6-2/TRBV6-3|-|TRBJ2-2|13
CASSYTDTGELFF
TGTGCCAGCAGTTATACCGACACCGGGGAGCTGTTTTTT
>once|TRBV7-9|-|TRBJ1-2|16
CASSLGGISVNYGYTF
TGTGCCAGCAGCCTCGGAGGGATCTCGGTTAACTATGGCTACACCTTC
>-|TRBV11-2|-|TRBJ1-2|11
CASSPNYGHTF
TGTGCCAGCAGCCCAAACTATGGCCACACCTTC
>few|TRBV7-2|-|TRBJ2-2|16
CASSPRIQGATGELFF
TGTGCCAGCAGCCCGAGGATACAGGGAGCAACCGGGGAGCTGTTTTTT
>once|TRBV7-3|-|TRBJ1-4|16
CASSLTPWDLKGKLFF
TGTGCCAGCAGCTTAACCCCGTGGGACCTGAAAGGAAAACTGTTTTTT
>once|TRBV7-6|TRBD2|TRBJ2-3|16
CASSLLAGAPSDTQYF
TGTGCCAGCAGCCTCCTTGCGGGAGCCCCTTCAGATACGCAGTATTTT
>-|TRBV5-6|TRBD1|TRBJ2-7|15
CASRKRTGISYEQYF
TGTGCCAGCAGGAAACGGACAGGGATTTCCTACGAGCAGTACTTC
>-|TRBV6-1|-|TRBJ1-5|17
CASIDSPYRSSNQPQHF
TGTGCCAGCATTGACAGCCCGTATAGATCGAGCAATCAGCCCCAGCATTTT
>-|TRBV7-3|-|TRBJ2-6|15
CASSFFLSGANVLTF
TGTGCCAGCAGCTTTTTCCTCTCTGGGGCCAACGTCCTGACTTTC
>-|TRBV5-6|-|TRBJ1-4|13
CASSLWGQGSLFF
TGTGCCAGCAGCTTGTGGGGGCAGGGTAGTCTGTTTTTT